This T cell receptor beta chain was retrieved from a study of blood T cell repertoires in COVID-19. Here immunoSEQ multiplex PCR was the method, and the copy in TCRdb shows in-frame clones only, minus some. The sample contains 100,000 to 120,000 clones, about four fifths of which appear only once. Germline-derived CDR1 and CDR2 are SGHAT and FQNNGV. This CDR3 is built from 14 residues. V lost 5 bases and J lost 3, with 11 bases in between. The specimen sequenced was peripheral blood. The chain is built from TRBV11-2 and TRBJ2-1; maybe TRBD1 (6 bases). This clonotype was obtained from a woman in her 70s with acute or convalescent COVID-19. The CDR3 region has the DNA TGTGCCAGCAGCCCAGGACAGTTCTACAATGAGCAGTTCTTC. Protein: CASSPGQFYNEQFF.